This T cell receptor beta chain was obtained from a study of blood T cell repertoires in COVID-19. Study in general: Both acute and convalescent COVID-19 samples were obtained from the United States, Italy and Spain. PBMCs, B-cell-depleted T cells, or T cells provided the cDNA or gDNA that made up the material.

As originally analysed: Reference gene primers were amplified, and this amplification served to estimate nucleated cell counts. Generated by immunoSEQ multiplex PCR, the TCRdb table keeps only in-frame clones and is missing some. D and trimming were read from the DNA, whereas the V and J calls and clone size are those reported in that table. The sample has approximately 440,000 clones; about 91% are singletons. The CDR3 contains 14 residues. The V gene's germline CDR1 is MNHEY and CDR2 SVGAGI. Trimming stripped 7 bases from V and 6 bases from J, with 19 bases between. The chain is built from TRBV6-5 and TRBJ2-7; TRBD1 is a possible D gene (7 bases). The sequenced material came from peripheral blood. This TCR came from a woman aged 50 to 65 with COVID-19, enrolled during active disease. CDR3 nucleotide sequence: TGTGCCAGCACGAACAGGGGAGGTAGCGTCGAGCAGTACTTC. It codes for CASTNRGGSVEQYF.